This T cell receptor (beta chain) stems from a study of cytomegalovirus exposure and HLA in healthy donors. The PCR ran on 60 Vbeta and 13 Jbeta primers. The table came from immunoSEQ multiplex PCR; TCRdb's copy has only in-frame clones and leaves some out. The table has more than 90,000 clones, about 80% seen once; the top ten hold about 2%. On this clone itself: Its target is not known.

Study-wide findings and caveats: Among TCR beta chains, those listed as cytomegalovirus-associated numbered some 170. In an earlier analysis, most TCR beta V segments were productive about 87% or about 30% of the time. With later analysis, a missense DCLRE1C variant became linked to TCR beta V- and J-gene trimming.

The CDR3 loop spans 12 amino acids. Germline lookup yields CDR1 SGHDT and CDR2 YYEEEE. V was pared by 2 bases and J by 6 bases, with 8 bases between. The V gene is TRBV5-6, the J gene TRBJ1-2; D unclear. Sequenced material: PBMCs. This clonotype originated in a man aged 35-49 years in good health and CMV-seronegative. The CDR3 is CASSFGWDGYTF. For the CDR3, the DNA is TGTGCCAGCAGCTTCGGGTGGGATGGCTACACCTTC. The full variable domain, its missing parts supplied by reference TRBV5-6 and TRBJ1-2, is DAGVTQSPTHLIKTRGQQVTLRCSPKSGHDTVSWYQQALGQGPQFIFQYYEEEERQRGNFPDRFSGHQFPNYSSELNVNALLLGDSALYLCASSFGWDGYTFGSGTRLTVV.